The clone carrying this TCR beta chain is a singleton in its sample. Its antigen remains unknown. These data come from a study of vaccination and CD4 T cells after COVID-19. Across the whole study: Median draw time for post-COVID samples was 101 days post-diagnosis (range 35 to 161). No peptide, an HIV-1 Nef pool, or a CEFX pool was what each control culture received.

Oncomine TCR Beta short-read sequencing was applied to DNA from cultured CD4+ T cells. TCRdb ran MiXCR on the PCR reads and lists one entry per CDR3 protein. The sample holds more than 25,000 distinct CDR3 sequences, about two thirds seen once. Treatment in this sample: approximately nine-day PBMC culture with coronavirus spike peptide pools or control peptides (ViraFEST assay). Study-wide findings and caveats: Relatively few convalescent patients and no early post-infection timepoints were analyzed. Median numbers of SARS-CoV-2-reactive clonotypes increased from roughly 19 to 38 (not a significant change).

The material sequenced was CD4+ T cells from blood, cultured in vitro, taken after SARS-CoV-2 vaccination. This clonotype was sampled from a human donor who received a COVID-19 vaccine.

CDR3 DNA sequence: TGTGCCACCAGCAGAGACTGGGATCGCACCTACGAGCAGTACTTC. Amino acids: CATSRDWDRTYEQYF. The chain carries TRBV15 and TRBJ2-7; no firm D call. V was cut by 0 bases and J by 2 bases, with 11 bases left in between. The CDR3 consists of 15 residues. CDR1 is LNHNV, CDR2 YYDKDF, per germline (reference sequence).